The rows below give T cell receptor beta chains drawn from one sample of a study of OX40 agonist ivuxolimab in advanced cancers. Sequencing was performed with immunoSEQ multiplex PCR; in TCRdb, only in-frame clones are kept and a portion is missing. The table has approximately 61,000 clones, approximately 91% seen once. Material: CD4+ or CD8+ T cells sorted from blood, obtained in a trial of the OX40 agonist ivuxolimab. The receptors here all came from an adult with an advanced solid tumor such as melanoma, head and neck, liver or kidney cancer. Both conserved end residues are part of each CDR3. Each record gives: D gene, J gene, V gene, CDR3 protein, CDR3 DNA. A D gene is named only where the DNA matches it firmly.

>TRBD2|TRBJ2-7|TRBV5-4
CAIRSGGPYEQYF
TGTGCCATCCGGAGCGGGGGCCCATACGAGCAGTACTTC
>-|TRBJ2-1|TRBV19
CASSMGLGRSWKNEQFF
TGTGCCAGTAGTATGGGACTCGGAAGAAGTTGGAAGAATGAGCAGTTCTTC
>TRBD1|TRBJ2-3|TRBV13
CASSTGQGPTDTQYF
TGTGCCAGCAGCACGGGACAGGGGCCCACAGATACGCAGTATTTT
>-|TRBJ1-5|TRBV4-2
CASSQEEGYSNQPQHF
TGTGCCAGCAGCCAAGAAGAGGGATACAGCAATCAGCCCCAGCATTTT
>TRBD2|TRBJ2-3|TRBV5-1
CASSLGLAGDTQYF
TGCGCCAGCAGCTTGGGACTAGCGGGAGATACGCAGTATTTT
>-|TRBJ1-6|TRBV2
CASSGGGGSPLHF
TGTGCCAGCAGTGGGGGTGGAGGATCACCCCTCCACTTT
>-|TRBJ1-4|TRBV13
CASSLGLEGPNEKLFF
TGTGCCAGCAGCTTAGGCCTAGAGGGTCCTAATGAAAAACTGTTTTTT
>TRBD1|TRBJ2-3|TRBV6-5
CASNSGTGTDTQYF
TGTGCCAGCAACTCCGGGACAGGCACAGATACGCAGTATTTT
>-|TRBJ2-3|TRBV23-1
CASSQSASTDTQYF
TGCGCCAGCAGTCAATCCGCTAGCACAGATACGCAGTATTTT
>-|TRBJ1-5|TRBV15
CATRPLSNNQPQHF
TGTGCCACCCGCCCCCTGAGCAACAATCAGCCCCAGCATTTT